This TCR beta chain was sequenced during a study of T cells after yellow fever vaccination. The study's findings and limits: The bulk population could contribute abundant contaminating clonotypes to FACS-sorted repertoires.

TCRdb re-derived calls from the 5' RACE reads in MiXCR, one entry per CDR3 protein. The table has hundreds of thousands of distinct CDR3 sequences, less than 20% seen once. Between the trimmed V and J ends, which lost 4 bases and 6 bases, there was a span of 12 bases. Germline lookup yields CDR1 SQVTM and CDR2 ANQGSEA. The CDR3 is 12 residues long. As for this clonotype: Its antigen is currently unknown. A read error may explain this, as a much larger clone is one base away.

The receptor was derived from a man between 18 and 29 years old who received the YFV17D yellow fever vaccine. This specimen was PBMCs, taken about 5 days after the first yellow fever vaccination. The chain combines TRBV29-1 with TRBJ1-1; D is unresolved. DNA for the CDR3: TGCAGCGTTGTCATAGGGTCGGCTGAAGCTTTCTTT. As protein: CSVVIGSAEAFF.